The clone carrying this T cell receptor (beta chain) is a singleton in its sample. Its antigen remains unidentified. The sample belongs to a study of T cell responses to AZD1222 COVID-19 vaccine. The germline V gene encodes CDR1 WSHSY and CDR2 SAAADI. The CDR3 length is 13 residues. Germline trimming cut 6 bases from V and 7 bases from J; bases unmatched to any gene: 6. Assay: immunoSEQ multiplex PCR; the TCRdb copy retains only in-frame clones and omits some. The data hold roughly 80,000 clones, with 65% to 85% observed a single time. Overall study results and limits: A mostly white British donor set with more females was recruited, and clonal diversity was possibly underestimated. Researchers took repertoire samples only after the peak T cell response had come. A rise in Spike-specific TCR breadth and depth followed two AZD1222 doses. The study found vaccine-associated CD4 TCRs spanning spike, dominant at 160-218 and 743-854.

Specimen: peripheral blood, collected on day 0 of AZD1222 vaccination. The receptor's source is an adult in good health. The V call is TRBV10-2, the J call TRBJ1-1; 9 bases align to TRBD1. The CDR3 nucleotides are TGCGCCAGCAGGGACACAGGGGGCGGTGAAGCTTTCTTT. It yields the protein CASRDTGGGEAFF.